The TCR beta chain under discussion was sequenced for a study of T cell responses to AZD1222 COVID-19 vaccine. Whole-study results and caveats: Researchers took repertoire samples only after the peak T cell response had come.

Repertoires were generated with immunoSEQ multiplex PCR, while TCRdb's copy carries only in-frame clones and drops some. Here the sample spans approximately 60,000 clones, about 74% being singletons. Of note for this clone: Its cognate antigen is unknown.

The sample in question was peripheral blood, obtained on day 0 of AZD1222 vaccination. The clonotype was recovered from an adult in good health.

CDR3 sequence: CASGQETGGEKLFF. The CDR3 region has the DNA TGTGCTAGTGGTCAGGAGACAGGGGGCGAAAAACTGTTTTTT. The chain combines TRBV12-5 with TRBJ1-4, with 10 bases that match TRBD1. Germline CDR1 reads LGHNT; CDR2 reads FRNRAP. The CDR3 loop spans 14 amino acids. The ends lost 5 bases at V and 8 bases at J; junction bases unmatched: 5.